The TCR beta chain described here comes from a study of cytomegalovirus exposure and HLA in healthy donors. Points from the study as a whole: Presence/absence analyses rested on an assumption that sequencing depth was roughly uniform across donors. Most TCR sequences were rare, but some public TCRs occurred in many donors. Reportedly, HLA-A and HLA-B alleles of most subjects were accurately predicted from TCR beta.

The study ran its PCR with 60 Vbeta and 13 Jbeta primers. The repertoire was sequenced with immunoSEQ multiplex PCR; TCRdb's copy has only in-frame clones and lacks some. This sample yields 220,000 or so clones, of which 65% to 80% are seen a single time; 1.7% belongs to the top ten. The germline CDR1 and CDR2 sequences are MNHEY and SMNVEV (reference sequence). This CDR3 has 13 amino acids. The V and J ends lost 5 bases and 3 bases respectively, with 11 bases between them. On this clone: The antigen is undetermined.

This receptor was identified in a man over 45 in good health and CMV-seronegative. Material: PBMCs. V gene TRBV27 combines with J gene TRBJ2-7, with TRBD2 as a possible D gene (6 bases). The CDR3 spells CASSNLGLYEQYF. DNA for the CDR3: TGTGCCAGCAGTAACCTGGGACTCTACGAGCAGTACTTC.